What follows are 32 T cell receptor beta chains derived from one specimen sequenced in a study of blood T cells in healthy people across ages. The use of a sample-barcoded 5' primer and a J-beta primer mix characterized a second PCR of roughly 7 to 11 cycles. Each CDR3 protein is one row after TCRdb ran MiXCR on the 5' RACE reads. Of 1.5 million to 2 million distinct CDR3 sequences listed, roughly 49% are singletons. The sample consisted of blood. These receptor sequences come from a woman in her thirties or forties in good health.

DNA of the CDR3: TGCAGTGCTAGATCCGAAGACAGGGGGGCCGGTGGCTACACCTTC. Translation: CSARSEDRGAGGYTF. This chain uses TRBV20-1 with TRBJ1-2; 9 nucleotides line up with TRBD1. This CDR3 contains 15 residues. The germline gives CDR1 DFQATT, CDR2 SNEGSKA (reference sequence). Trimming removed 2 bases from V and 7 bases from J; junction bases left unmatched: 11.

This clonotype was counted only a few times. The chain joins TRBV27 to TRBJ2-7; perhaps TRBD1 as D (5 bases). The CDR3 length is 15 residues. Trimming cost V 2 bases and J 0 bases, with 11 bases left between them. Germline V CDR1 and CDR2: MNHEY, SMNVEV (reference sequence). CDR3 DNA: TGTGCCAGCAGTTTAGGGGCAGGCAACTCCTACGAGCAGTACTTC. Its protein product is CASSLGAGNSYEQYF.

V is TRBV28 and J is TRBJ1-1, with D possibly matching TRBD1 (6 bases). There are 16 residues in the CDR3. Trimming left V 6 bases short and J 1 base short, with 18 bases between. Germline CDR1 reads MDHEN; CDR2 reads SYDVKM. This chain's CDR3 is CASSPGFGGGNTEAFF. The CDR3 DNA reads TGTGCCAGCAGCCCAGGGTTCGGGGGCGGGAACACTGAAGCTTTCTTT.

This clonotype was counted a few times. This chain connects TRBV6-2 or TRBV6-3 to TRBJ2-5; either TRBD1 or TRBD2 may supply D (5 bases each). The germline V gene encodes CDR1 MNHEY and CDR2 SVGEGT. The CDR3 extends over 13 amino acids. The germline V and J ends were trimmed by 6 bases and 2 bases, with 10 bases remaining between them. CDR3 sequence reads: CASRGERQETQYF. CDR3 coding DNA: TGTGCCAGCAGGGGGGAAAGACAAGAGACCCAGTACTTC.

The rearrangement uses TRBV6-1 and TRBJ1-5; 10 bases match TRBD1. Trimming cost V 10 bases and J 1 base; bases outside gene matches: 7. This CDR3 comprises 15 residues. The V gene's germline CDR1 is MNHNS and CDR2 SASEGT. CDR3 in amino acids: CATTRDRGSNQPQHF. For the CDR3, the DNA is TGTGCCACCACCCGGGACAGGGGAAGCAATCAGCCCCAGCATTTT.

This clonotype was detected only a few times. The rearrangement joins TRBV20-1 to TRBJ1-6; D is unclear. V lost 1 base, J lost 7 bases, and 11 bases lay in between. The CDR3 consists of 14 residues. Germline CDR1 reads DFQATT; CDR2 reads SNEGSKA (reference sequence). The CDR3 protein is CSARVQTGNSPLHF. CDR3 nucleotides: TGCAGTGCTAGAGTGCAGACGGGCAATTCACCCCTCCACTTT.

This chain uses TRBV6-5 with TRBJ2-1; 8 bases are a match to TRBD2. The germline CDR1 and CDR2 sequences are MNHEY and SVGAGI. The junction had 7 bases not matched to a gene; V was cut back by 2 bases and J by 7 bases. This CDR3 is 15 amino acids long. The CDR3 region is CASSYISGARNEQFF. The CDR3 DNA reads TGTGCCAGCAGTTACATTAGCGGGGCGCGGAATGAGCAGTTCTTC.

This sequence joins TRBV4-3 and TRBJ1-4; TRBD1 might be the D (5 bases). CDR1 and CDR2 from the germline V gene are LGHNA and YSLEER. CDR3 size: 15 residues. Trimming cost V 1 base and J 7 bases, with 13 bases left between them. The CDR3 spells CASSQVMQGSEKLFF. The CDR3 DNA reads TGCGCCAGCAGCCAAGTAATGCAGGGAAGTGAAAAACTGTTTTTT.

This rearrangement joins TRBV6-5 to TRBJ2-7; maybe TRBD2 (7 bases). The end of the DNA fits TRBJ2-5 better, so the J call may be wrong. Per the germline V gene, CDR1 is MNHEY and CDR2 is SVGAGI. This CDR3 region has 14 residues. The CDR3, as DNA: TGTGCCAGCGCCTGGGCGGGGGCAGGGGAGACCCAGTACTTC. Translated: CASAWAGAGETQYF.

The sample holds a few counts of this clonotype. CDR3 nucleotides: TGTGCCAGCAGCTTAATGCAGGGGAAAGGGGAGCAGTTCTTC. The encoded protein is CASSLMQGKGEQFF. V is TRBV7-2 and J is TRBJ2-1; perhaps TRBD1 as D (6 bases). Germline values: CDR1 SGHTA, CDR2 FQGNSA. The ends were cut back, 2 bases at V and 10 bases at J, with 15 bases in the middle. The CDR3 runs to 14 residues. Full variable domain (missing parts from reference TRBV7-2 and TRBJ2-1): GAGVSQSPSNKVTEKGKDVELRCDPISGHTALYWYRQSLGQGLEFLIYFQGNSAPDKSGLPSDRFSAERTGGSVSTLTIQRTQQEDSAVYLCASSLMQGKGEQFFGPGTRLTVL.

This clonotype was seen only a few times. The rearrangement links TRBV7-2 to TRBJ2-3; no definite D call. The CDR3 covers 15 residues. CDR1 is SGHTA and CDR2 is FQGNSA in the germline V gene. The V gene lost 2 bases and the J gene lost 1 base, with 10 bases spanning the gap. This CDR3 reads CASSLQPTRTDTQYF. The CDR3 DNA follows: TGTGCCAGCAGCTTACAGCCTACCCGCACAGATACGCAGTATTTT.

The genes are TRBV5-1 and TRBJ1-4; 7 nucleotides line up with TRBD1. Germline V gene lookup returns CDR1 SGHRS and CDR2 YFSETQ. With V trimmed by 0 bases and J by 5 bases, 4 bases remained unmatched. The CDR3 extends over 15 amino acids. CDR3 sequence (DNA): TGCGCCAGCAGCTTGGCGGGACAGACGAATGAAAAACTGTTTTTT. Residues: CASSLAGQTNEKLFF.

The genes are TRBV6-1 and TRBJ2-1, with 8 bases lining up with TRBD2. This CDR3 is built from 13 residues. With 7 bases clipped from V and 4 bases from J, the junction kept 3 bases outside the gene matches. Looked up from germline, CDR1 is MNHNS and CDR2 is SASEGT. The CDR3 is CASMSSGYNEQFF. CDR3 bases: TGTGCCAGCATGTCTAGCGGGTACAATGAGCAGTTCTTC.

V gene TRBV9 combines with J gene TRBJ2-7, with a weak D call TRBD1 (6 bases). V was cut by 4 bases and J by 4 bases, with 15 bases left in between. From germline, CDR1 is SGDLS and CDR2 YYNGEE. The CDR3 has 14 amino acids. This chain's CDR3 is CASSPSAGAYEQYF. For the CDR3, the DNA is TGTGCCAGCAGCCCCTCCGCAGGGGCGTACGAGCAGTACTTC. Filled out from reference TRBV9 and TRBJ2-7, the complete variable domain reads DSGVTQTPKHLITATGQRVTLRCSPRSGDLSVYWYQQSLDQGLQFLIQYYNGEERAKGNILERFSAQQFPDLHSELNLSSLELGDSALYFCASSPSAGAYEQYFGPGTRLTVT.

With respect to this clonotype: The junction departs from the called germline gene at one end, perhaps through a read error. The chain uses TRBV3-1 and TRBJ2-2, with unresolved D. The CDR3 totals 16 residues. Germline assignment: CDR1 LGHDT and CDR2 YNNKEL (reference sequence). DNA for the CDR3: TGTGCCAGCAGACAAGCTATTACCGCGGTCACCGGGGAGCTGTTTTTT. Amino acids: CASRQAITAVTGELFF.

Remarks on this clonotype: The junction departs from the called germline gene at one end, perhaps through a read error. The CDR3 DNA sequence: TGTGGCAGCTGCTCCCGCAGGGGCTTACGCTCTGGGGCCAACGTCCTGACTTTC. Its translation is CGSCSRRGLRSGANVLTF. The J gene is TRBJ2-6, the V gene TRBV28; possibly TRBD1 for D (6 bases). Per germline, CDR1 MDHEN and CDR2 SYDVKM. This CDR3 is 18 amino acids long.

This clonotype appeared a few times. The chain links TRBV20-1 to TRBJ2-1, with 9 bases that match TRBD2. Per the germline V gene, CDR1 is DFQATT and CDR2 is SNEGSKA (reference sequence). CDR3 length: 15 amino acids. V lost 0 bases and J lost 7; bases outside the gene matches: 7. CDR3 nucleotide sequence: TGCAGTGCTAGAGATCCGCGGGGGGGCGGGAATGAGCAGTTCTTC. As protein: CSARDPRGGGNEQFF.

The chain joins TRBV6-6 to TRBJ2-7; D remains unclear. The CDR3 extends over 14 amino acids. V was pared by 4 bases and J by 0 bases, with 10 bases between. Germline values: CDR1 MNHNY, CDR2 SVGAGI (reference sequence). The CDR3 reads CASSLPESSYEQYF. The CDR3 bases are TGTGCCAGCAGTTTGCCGGAGAGCTCCTACGAGCAGTACTTC.

The V call is TRBV6-5, the J call TRBJ1-1; TRBD1 agrees at 7 bases. Germline V gene data show CDR1 as MNHEY and CDR2 as SVGAGI. The CDR3 loop spans 15 amino acids. V shed 6 bases, J shed 1 base, and the junction held 8 bases outside the gene matches. CDR3 sequence reads: CASRKGDRANTEAFF. The CDR3 coding sequence is TGTGCCAGCAGGAAAGGAGACAGGGCGAACACTGAAGCTTTCTTT.

This clonotype was detected only a few times. The DNA for the CDR3 is TGTGCCAGCGGGAACGGAGGGTCCGAGCAGTACTTC. Its protein product is CASGNGGSEQYF. This chain joins TRBV7-8 and TRBJ2-7, with a possible D match to TRBD2 (6 bases). The germline CDR1 and CDR2 sequences are SGHVS and FQNEAQ. There are 12 residues in the CDR3. V was clipped by 8 bases and J by 6 bases, with 14 bases between them. The whole variable domain, remainder taken from reference TRBV7-8 and TRBJ2-7, is GAGVSQSPRYKVAKRGQDVALRCDPISGHVSLFWYQQALGQGPEFLTYFQNEAQLDKSGLPSDRFFAERPEGSVSTLKIQRTQQEDSAVYLCASGNGGSEQYFGPGTRLTVT.

The chain has TRBV7-9 and TRBJ2-5, with a tentative D call TRBD2 (6 bases). The CDR3 spans 15 residues. Germline V gives CDR1 SEHNR, CDR2 FQNEAQ (reference sequence). V lost 2 bases and J lost 5, with 15 bases in between. The CDR3 sequence: CASSLPGGSGETQYF. Written as DNA, the CDR3 is TGTGCCAGCAGCTTACCTGGGGGGTCCGGGGAGACCCAGTACTTC.

V and J are TRBV6-2 or TRBV6-3 and TRBJ2-4, with D possibly being TRBD1 or TRBD2 (5 bases each). Per the germline V gene, CDR1 is MNHEY and CDR2 is SVGEGT. The CDR3 runs 13 residues. V gave up 7 bases and J gave up 13 bases, with 20 bases separating them. CDR3 sequence: CASTAGIRGEQYF. The CDR3 nucleotides read TGTGCCAGCACCGCCGGGATTCGAGGGGAGCAGTACTTC.

This clonotype was detected only a few times. This rearrangement joins TRBV7-2 to TRBJ2-3; D possibly matches TRBD1 or TRBD2 (6 bases each). V was shortened by 4 bases and J by 3 bases, with 17 bases between the two germline ends. The germline V gene encodes CDR1 SGHTA and CDR2 FQGNSA. The CDR3 covers 16 residues. The CDR3 region has the DNA TGTGCCAGCAGCTCCCCGGAGGGGGGCGTGACAGATACGCAGTATTTT. It codes for CASSSPEGGVTDTQYF.

This clonotype appeared a few times. The rearrangement uses TRBV6-6 and TRBJ2-7, with D possibly being TRBD1 or TRBD2 (5 bases each). Per the germline V gene, CDR1 is MNHNY and CDR2 is SVGAGI (reference sequence). V lost 4 bases to trimming and J lost 2 bases, with 12 bases between them. There are 14 residues in the CDR3. Written as DNA, the CDR3 is TGTGCCAGCAGTTTCGGGACGGCCGCCTACGAGCAGTACTTC. Translation gives CASSFGTAAYEQYF.

Concerning this clonotype: Given a much more abundant clone one base away, this may be a read error. The V gene is TRBV6-6, the J gene TRBJ2-7; 7 positions agree with TRBD1. The DNA end is more similar to TRBJ2-5, so the J call may be wrong. Germline assignment: CDR1 MNHNY and CDR2 SVGAGI (reference sequence). The CDR3 runs to 14 residues. The CDR3 region has the DNA TGTGCCAGCAGTTACGTACAGGGGTCAGAGACCCAGTACTTC. It translates to CASSYVQGSETQYF.

This clonotype was counted between two and nine times. J is TRBJ2-3 and V is TRBV10-3; 8 nucleotides agree with TRBD1. Germline lookup yields CDR1 ENHRY and CDR2 SYGVKD. V was pared by 8 bases and J by 6 bases, with 4 bases of the junction left unmatched. The CDR3 sequence is 12 residues long. Here the CDR3 reads CAIGRTGDTQYF. The CDR3 DNA sequence: TGTGCCATCGGACGGACAGGGGATACGCAGTATTTT.

With regard to this clonotype: This may stem from a read error, because a much larger clone lies one nucleotide away. This rearrangement joins TRBV14 to TRBJ2-3; no clear D. Per germline, CDR1 SGHDN and CDR2 FVKESK. CDR3 length: 14 amino acids. CDR3 region: CACSHGRHTDTQYF. The CDR3 DNA is TGTGCCTGCAGCCATGGACGCCACACAGATACGCAGTATTTT.

The chain's CDR3 is CASSYRLAPPNNEQFF. The CDR3 DNA follows: TGTGCCAGCAGCTACCGACTAGCCCCCCCAAACAATGAGCAGTTCTTC. This rearrangement joins TRBV11-1 to TRBJ2-1; 7 bases align to TRBD2. CDR3 size: 16 residues. V lost 4 bases, J lost 5 bases, and 11 bases stayed unmatched. The V gene's germline CDR1 is SGHAT and CDR2 FQDESV (reference sequence).

The chain couples TRBV7-2 to TRBJ2-4; D not certain. Trimming pared 1 base from V and 0 bases from J, leaving 19 bases between. CDR3 length equals 19 residues. In germline, CDR1 is SGHTA, CDR2 FQGNSA. DNA for the CDR3: TGTGCCAGCAGCTTAGAAGGCCAAAAGCGTAAACTAGCCAAAAACATTCAGTACTTC. As protein: CASSLEGQKRKLAKNIQYF.

This clonotype was detected many times. V usage is TRBV29-1 and J usage is TRBJ2-5; TRBD1 is a possible D gene (5 bases). From germline, CDR1 is SQVTM and CDR2 ANQGSEA. The CDR3 loop spans 13 amino acids. The V gene lost 5 bases and the J gene lost 5 bases, with 15 bases spanning the gap. The CDR3 loop is CSVRSRAGETQYF. Written as DNA, the CDR3 is TGCAGCGTTAGATCTAGGGCAGGGGAGACCCAGTACTTC.

This clonotype occurred a few times. The V gene is TRBV20-1, the J gene TRBJ2-5; TRBD2 matches at 10 bases. The CDR3 length is 16 residues. Germline CDR1 reads DFQATT; CDR2 reads SNEGSKA (reference sequence). V gave up 1 base and J gave up 4 bases; unmatched junction bases: 9. In nucleotides, the CDR3 is TGCAGTGCTAGAGCCGAGCGGGGGGGCCCTCGAGAGACCCAGTACTTC. Its translation is CSARAERGGPRETQYF.

Many counts were recorded for this clonotype. The chain couples TRBV12-3 or TRBV12-4 to TRBJ2-1, with 9 nucleotides matching TRBD2. The CDR3 spans 15 residues. V was pared by 3 bases and J by 6 bases, with 6 bases of the junction left unmatched. CDR3 nucleotide sequence: TGTGCCAGCAGTTTTTGGGCGGGAGGGCTCAATGAGCAGTTCTTC. Translating gives CASSFWAGGLNEQFF.